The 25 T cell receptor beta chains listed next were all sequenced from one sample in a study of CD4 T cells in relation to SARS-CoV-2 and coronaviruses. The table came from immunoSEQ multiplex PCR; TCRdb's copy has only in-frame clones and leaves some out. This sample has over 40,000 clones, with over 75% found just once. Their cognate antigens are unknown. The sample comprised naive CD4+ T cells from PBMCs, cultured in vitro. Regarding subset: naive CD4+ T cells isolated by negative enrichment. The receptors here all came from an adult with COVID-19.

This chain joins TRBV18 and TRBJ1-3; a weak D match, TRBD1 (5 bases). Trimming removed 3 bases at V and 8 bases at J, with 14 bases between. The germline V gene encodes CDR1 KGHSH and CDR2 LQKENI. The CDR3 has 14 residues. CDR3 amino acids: CASSPGGSGDTIYF. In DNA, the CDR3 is TGTGCCAGCTCACCGGGGGGGTCCGGAGACACCATATATTTT. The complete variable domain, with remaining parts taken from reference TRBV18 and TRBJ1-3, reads NAGVMQNPRHLVRRRGQEARLRCSPMKGHSHVYWYRQLPEEGLKFMVYLQKENIIDESGMPKERFSAEFPKEGPSILRIQQVVRGDSAAYFCASSPGGSGDTIYFGEGSWLTVV.

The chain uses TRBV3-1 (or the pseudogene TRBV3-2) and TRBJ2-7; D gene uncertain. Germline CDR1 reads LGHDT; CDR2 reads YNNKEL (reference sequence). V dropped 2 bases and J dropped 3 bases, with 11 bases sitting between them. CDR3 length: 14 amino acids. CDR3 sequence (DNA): TGTGCCAGCAGCCAAAGCCTATCAGGCTACGAGCAGTACTTC. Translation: CASSQSLSGYEQYF.

The CDR3 loop is CASSKGQLNTGELFF. The CDR3 DNA sequence: TGTGCCAGCAGCAAGGGACAGCTGAACACCGGGGAGCTGTTTTTT. This chain uses TRBV11-2 with TRBJ2-2; 7 bases line up with TRBD1. CDR3 length: 15 residues. J gave up 1 base and V 5 bases, and 4 bases lay outside the gene matches. Germline assignment: CDR1 SGHAT and CDR2 FQNNGV.

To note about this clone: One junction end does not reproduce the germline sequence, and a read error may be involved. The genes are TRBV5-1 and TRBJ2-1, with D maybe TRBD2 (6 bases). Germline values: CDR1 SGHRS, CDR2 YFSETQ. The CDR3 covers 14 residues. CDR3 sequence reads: CASSLAGSYNEQFF. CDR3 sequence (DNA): TGCGCCAGCAGTTTGGCGGGAAGCTACAATGAGCAGTTCTTC.

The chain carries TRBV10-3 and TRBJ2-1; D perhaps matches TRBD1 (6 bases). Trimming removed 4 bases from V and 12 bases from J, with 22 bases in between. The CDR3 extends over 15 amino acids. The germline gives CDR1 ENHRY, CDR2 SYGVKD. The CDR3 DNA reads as TGTGCCATCAGTGGCGCCGGGACGCAGGGGATGGGGCAGTTCTTC. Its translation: CAISGAGTQGMGQFF.

The CDR3 loop is CASSYRGTSGDNEQFF. As DNA, the CDR3 is TGTGCCAGCAGTTACAGGGGTACTAGCGGGGACAATGAGCAGTTCTTC. This chain joins TRBV6-2 or TRBV6-3 and TRBJ2-1; TRBD2 aligns across 10 bases. Trimming took 2 bases from V and 5 from J; bases not matched to a gene: 6. CDR3 length: 16 residues. Germline V CDR1 and CDR2: MNHEY, SVGEGT.

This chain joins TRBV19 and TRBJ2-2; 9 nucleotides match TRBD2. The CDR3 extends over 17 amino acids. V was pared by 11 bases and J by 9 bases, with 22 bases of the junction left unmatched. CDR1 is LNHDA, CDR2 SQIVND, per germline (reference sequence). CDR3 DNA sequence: TGTGCCTCTAGCCAGACAGGGATAGCGGGAGAAGGTAGGGAGCTGTTTTTT. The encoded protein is CASSQTGIAGEGRELFF.

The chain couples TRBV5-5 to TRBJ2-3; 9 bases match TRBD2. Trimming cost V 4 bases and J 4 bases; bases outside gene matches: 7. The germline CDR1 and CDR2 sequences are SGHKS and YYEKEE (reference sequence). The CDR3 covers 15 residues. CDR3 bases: TGTGCCAGCAGCGTACTTAGCGGGAGCTCAGATACGCAGTATTTT. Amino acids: CASSVLSGSSDTQYF.

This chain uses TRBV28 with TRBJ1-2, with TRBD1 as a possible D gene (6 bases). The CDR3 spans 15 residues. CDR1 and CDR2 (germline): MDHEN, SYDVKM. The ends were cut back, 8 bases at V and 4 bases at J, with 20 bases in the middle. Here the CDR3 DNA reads TGTGCCAGCGTTAGATGGGGCAGGGGCGGCTATGGCTACACCTTC. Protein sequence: CASVRWGRGGYGYTF.

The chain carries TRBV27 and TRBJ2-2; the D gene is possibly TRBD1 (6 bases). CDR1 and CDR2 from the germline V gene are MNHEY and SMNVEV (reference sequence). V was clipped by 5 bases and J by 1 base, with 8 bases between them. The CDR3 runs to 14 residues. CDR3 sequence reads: CASSRGQNTGELFF. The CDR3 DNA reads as TGTGCCAGCAGTAGGGGACAGAACACCGGGGAGCTGTTTTTT.

The CDR3 DNA is TGTGCCAGCAGCTTAGCGGGGGGGTTTGAGGGGGGTGGCTACACCTTC. Protein: CASSLAGGFEGGGYTF. This rearrangement joins TRBV7-2 to TRBJ1-2, with D tentatively TRBD1 (6 bases). The V gene lost 0 bases and the J gene lost 7 bases, with 18 bases spanning the gap. The germline gives CDR1 SGHTA, CDR2 FQGNSA. The CDR3 extends over 16 amino acids.

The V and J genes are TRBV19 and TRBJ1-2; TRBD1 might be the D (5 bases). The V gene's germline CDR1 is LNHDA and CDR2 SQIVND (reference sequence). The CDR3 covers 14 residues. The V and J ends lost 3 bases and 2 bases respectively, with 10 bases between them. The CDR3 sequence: CASSIGTPNYGYTF. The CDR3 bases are TGTGCCAGTAGTATCGGGACTCCGAACTATGGCTACACCTTC. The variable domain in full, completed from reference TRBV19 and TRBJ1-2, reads DGGITQSPKYLFRKEGQNVTLSCEQNLNHDAMYWYRQDPGQGLRLIYYSQIVNDFQKGDIAEGYSVSREKKESFPLTVTSAQKNPTAFYLCASSIGTPNYGYTFGSGTRLTVV.

The CDR3 DNA reads TGTGCCAGCAGCTTGGCCAAACAGGGCCATCAGCCCCAGCATTTT. It yields the protein CASSLAKQGHQPQHF. The chain has TRBV5-6 and TRBJ1-5, with D perhaps matching TRBD1 (6 bases). The CDR3 covers 15 residues. With 0 bases removed from V and 5 bases from J, the gap between germline ends came to 12 bases. The germline CDR1 and CDR2 sequences are SGHDT and YYEEEE. Complete variable domain (other parts from reference TRBV5-6 and TRBJ1-5): DAGVTQSPTHLIKTRGQQVTLRCSPKSGHDTVSWYQQALGQGPQFIFQYYEEEERQRGNFPDRFSGHQFPNYSSELNVNALLLGDSALYLCASSLAKQGHQPQHFGDGTRLSIL.

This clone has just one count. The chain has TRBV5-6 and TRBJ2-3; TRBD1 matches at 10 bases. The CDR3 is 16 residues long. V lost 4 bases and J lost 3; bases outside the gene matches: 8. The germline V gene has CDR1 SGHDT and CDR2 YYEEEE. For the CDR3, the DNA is TGTGCCAGCAGCGGGAGACAGGGGGCTGGGACAGATACGCAGTATTTT. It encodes CASSGRQGAGTDTQYF.

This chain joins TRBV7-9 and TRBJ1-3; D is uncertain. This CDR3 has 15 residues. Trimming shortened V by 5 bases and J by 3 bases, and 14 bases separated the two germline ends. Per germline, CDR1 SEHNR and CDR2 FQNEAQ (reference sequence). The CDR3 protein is CASSRFRGFGNTIYF. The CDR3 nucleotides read TGTGCCAGCAGCCGATTCCGGGGATTTGGAAACACCATATATTTT.

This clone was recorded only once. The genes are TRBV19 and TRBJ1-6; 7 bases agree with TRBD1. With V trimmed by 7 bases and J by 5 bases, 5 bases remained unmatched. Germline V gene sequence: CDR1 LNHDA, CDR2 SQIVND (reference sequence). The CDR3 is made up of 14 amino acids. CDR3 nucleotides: TGTGCCAGTAAGTCCGGGACAGATAATTCACCCCTCCACTTT. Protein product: CASKSGTDNSPLHF.

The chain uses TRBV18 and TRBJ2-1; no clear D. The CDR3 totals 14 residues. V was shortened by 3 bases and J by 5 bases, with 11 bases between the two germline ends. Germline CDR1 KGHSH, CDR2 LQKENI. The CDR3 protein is CASSPNYSNNEQFF. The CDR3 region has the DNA TGTGCCAGCTCACCTAATTACTCGAACAATGAGCAGTTCTTC.

The CDR3 loop reads CASTQPGAGNTIYF. CDR3 nucleotide sequence: TGTGCCAGCACCCAACCAGGGGCCGGAAACACCATATATTTT. The gene calls are TRBV6-5 and TRBJ1-3; D is perhaps TRBD1 (6 bases). CDR1 and CDR2 (germline): MNHEY, SVGAGI. The CDR3 length is 14 residues. V gave up 7 bases and J gave up 4 bases, with 14 bases separating them.

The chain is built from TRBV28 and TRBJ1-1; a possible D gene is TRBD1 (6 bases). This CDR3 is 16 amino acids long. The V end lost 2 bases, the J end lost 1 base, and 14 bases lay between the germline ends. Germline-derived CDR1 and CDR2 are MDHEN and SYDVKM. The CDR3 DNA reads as TGTGCCAGCAGTTTAGCGGGGGGCTCGAGGAACACTGAAGCTTTCTTT. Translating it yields CASSLAGGSRNTEAFF.

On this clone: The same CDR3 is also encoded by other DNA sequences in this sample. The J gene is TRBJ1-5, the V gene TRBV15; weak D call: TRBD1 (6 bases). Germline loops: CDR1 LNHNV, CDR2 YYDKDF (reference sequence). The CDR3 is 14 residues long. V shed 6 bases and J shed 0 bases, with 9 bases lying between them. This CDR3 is CATRRGDSNQPQHF. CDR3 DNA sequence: TGTGCCACCAGGAGGGGGGATAGCAATCAGCCCCAGCATTTT.

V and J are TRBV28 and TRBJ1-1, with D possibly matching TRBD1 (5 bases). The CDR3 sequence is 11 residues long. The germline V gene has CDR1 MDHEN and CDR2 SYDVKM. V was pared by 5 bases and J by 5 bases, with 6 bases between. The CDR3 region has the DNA TGTGCCAGCAGTGGGACTACTGAAGCTTTCTTT. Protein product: CASSGTTEAFF.

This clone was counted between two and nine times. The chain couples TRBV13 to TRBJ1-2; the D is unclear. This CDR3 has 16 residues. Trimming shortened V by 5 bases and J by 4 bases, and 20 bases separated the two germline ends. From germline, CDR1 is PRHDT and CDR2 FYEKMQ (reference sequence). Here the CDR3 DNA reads TGTGCCAGCAGCGAAGGTGGCATTTTTCCTATCTATGGCTACACCTTC. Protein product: CASSEGGIFPIYGYTF.

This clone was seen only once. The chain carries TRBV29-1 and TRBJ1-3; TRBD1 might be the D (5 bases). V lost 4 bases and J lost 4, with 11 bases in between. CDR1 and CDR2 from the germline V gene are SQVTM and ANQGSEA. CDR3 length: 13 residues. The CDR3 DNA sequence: TGCAGCGTTGCCCGGGGCACGGGAAACACCATATATTTT. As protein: CSVARGTGNTIYF.

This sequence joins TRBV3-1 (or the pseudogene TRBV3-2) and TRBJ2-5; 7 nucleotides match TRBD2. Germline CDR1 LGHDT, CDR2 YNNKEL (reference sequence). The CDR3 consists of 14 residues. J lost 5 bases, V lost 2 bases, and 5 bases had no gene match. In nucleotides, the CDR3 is TGTGCCAGCAGCCAACAGGGAGGGTACGAGACCCAGTACTTC. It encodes CASSQQGGYETQYF.

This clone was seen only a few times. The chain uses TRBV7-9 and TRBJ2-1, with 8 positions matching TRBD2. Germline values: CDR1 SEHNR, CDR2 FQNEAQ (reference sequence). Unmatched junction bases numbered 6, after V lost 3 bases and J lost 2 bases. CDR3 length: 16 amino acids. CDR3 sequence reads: CASSFVAGWTYNEQFF. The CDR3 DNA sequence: TGTGCCAGCAGCTTCGTAGCGGGATGGACCTACAATGAGCAGTTCTTC.